A single sample gave rise to the 5 T cell receptor beta chains below, sequenced in a study of shared clonotypes between healthy human individuals. Using immunoSEQ multiplex PCR, the repertoire was profiled, and TCRdb retains in-frame clones only, with some absent. The sample consists of some 470,000 clones, around 80% of them appearing once. Sequencing was performed on PBMCs. The source of these receptors is a woman between 35 and 50 years old in good health. Some clones in this sample may be carry-over from other donors' samples.

The chain uses TRBV10-2 and TRBJ2-2; TRBD1 might be the D (7 bases). From germline, CDR1 is WSHSY and CDR2 SAAADI. Trimming removed 9 bases at V and 2 bases at J, with 25 bases between. The CDR3 is 18 amino acids. DNA for the CDR3: TGCGCCAGTGCTGGGAGAGGGGGCAATAGCGGAAACACCGGGGAGCTGTTTTTT. This translates into CASAGRGGNSGNTGELFF.

The chain has TRBV28 and TRBJ2-7; D might be TRBD1 (6 bases). The CDR3 runs 15 residues. The germline V and J ends were trimmed by 7 bases and 3 bases, with 19 bases remaining between them. Germline CDR1 reads MDHEN; CDR2 reads SYDVKM. CDR3 sequence (DNA): TGTGCCAGCACCCCCCCGTTGGCAGGGGACTACGAGCAGTACTTC. This encodes CASTPPLAGDYEQYF. The full variable domain, its missing parts supplied by reference TRBV28 and TRBJ2-7, is DVKVTQSSRYLVKRTGEKVFLECVQDMDHENMFWYRQDPGLGLRLIYFSYDVKMKEKGDIPEGYSVSREKKERFSLILESASTNQTSMYLCASTPPLAGDYEQYFGPGTRLTVT.

This clone was observed once. The J gene is TRBJ2-7, the V gene TRBV6-5, with 11 bases identical to TRBD1. Germline CDR1 is MNHEY and CDR2 is SVGAGI. V lost 1 base to trimming and J lost 4 bases; unmatched junction nucleotides: 3. This CDR3 has 15 residues. CDR3 coding DNA: TGTGCCAGCAGTTACTACGGGACAGGGGGATACGAGCAGTACTTC. Translating gives CASSYYGTGGYEQYF.

The gene calls are TRBV2 and TRBJ2-7, with D perhaps TRBD1 (6 bases). The V end was cut by 6 bases, the J end by 3 bases, with 9 bases between. Germline V gene sequence: CDR1 SNHLY, CDR2 FYNNEI. CDR3 length: 12 residues. Here the CDR3 DNA reads TGTGCCAGCAGCTCGACAGGCTACGAGCAGTACTTC. This gives the protein CASSSTGYEQYF.

This rearrangement joins TRBV2 to TRBJ1-1, with D perhaps matching TRBD1 (5 bases). Trimming cost V 3 bases and J 1 base, with 15 bases left between them. The CDR3 runs 16 residues. Germline V lookup: CDR1 SNHLY, CDR2 FYNNEI. Here the CDR3 DNA reads TGTGCCAGCAGTGAGGGGGTGCCCCAGGGGAACACTGAAGCTTTCTTT. Its translation: CASSEGVPQGNTEAFF.